The 25 T cell receptor beta chains below come from one sample, sequenced in a study of blood T cells in healthy people across ages. For the second PCR, which ran for 7 to 11 cycles, a sample-barcoded 5' primer and a J-beta primer mix were used. In TCRdb, the 5' RACE reads were re-called with MiXCR into one record per CDR3 protein. This table holds 1,500,000 or so distinct CDR3 sequences, approximately 60% found once. Sequencing used blood. These receptors all come from a young man in good health.

J is TRBJ1-1 and V is TRBV30; 9 positions match TRBD1. Germline V gene lookup returns CDR1 GTSNPN and CDR2 SVGIG (reference sequence). The CDR3 loop spans 13 amino acids. Trimming removed 8 bases from V and 1 base from J; junction bases left unmatched: 5. The CDR3 spells CAASTGGNTEAFF. CDR3 nucleotide sequence: TGTGCCGCATCGACAGGGGGGAACACTGAAGCTTTCTTT.

The chain has TRBV7-9 and TRBJ1-2; D remains unclear. The CDR3 spans 12 residues. Germline CDR1 is SEHNR and CDR2 is FQNEAQ (reference sequence). Deletions cut 7 bases from V and 5 bases from J, with 11 bases between. CDR3 amino acids: CASIKPEYGYTF. CDR3 nucleotide sequence: TGTGCCAGCATTAAACCGGAGTATGGCTACACCTTC.

The rearrangement links TRBV11-2 to TRBJ2-7, with 12 bases fitting TRBD2. The J call may be wrong; the DNA end is better matched by TRBJ2-5. The CDR3 is 17 amino acids. Germline values: CDR1 SGHAT, CDR2 FQNNGV. CDR3 nucleotides: TGTGCCAGCAGCATTCTAGCGGGAGGGAGCCTTAGGGAGACCCAGTACTTC. It is translated as CASSILAGGSLRETQYF.

The V and J genes are TRBV7-2 and TRBJ2-3, with TRBD2 matching 7 bases. The germline V gene encodes CDR1 SGHTA and CDR2 FQGNSA. The CDR3 has 18 amino acids. Unmatched junction bases numbered 17, after V lost 8 bases and J lost 0 bases. The CDR3 sequence: CASGHVRGRATSTDTQYF. For the CDR3, the DNA is TGTGCCAGCGGCCACGTGCGCGGGAGAGCTACTAGCACAGATACGCAGTATTTT.

The rearrangement links TRBV3-1 to TRBJ2-7; tentatively, D is TRBD2 (6 bases). The better agreement between TRBJ2-4 and the DNA end casts doubt on the J call. Germline V gene data show CDR1 as LGHDT and CDR2 as YNNKEL (reference sequence). The CDR3 length is 14 residues. CDR3 sequence: CASSAAKGLNIQYF. DNA for the CDR3: TGTGCCAGCAGTGCGGCGAAGGGACTAAACATTCAGTACTTC.

The genes are TRBV2 and TRBJ2-2; D is unresolved. This CDR3 is built from 12 residues. V was cut by 10 bases and J by 2 bases, with 8 bases left in between. Germline lookup yields CDR1 SNHLY and CDR2 FYNNEI. The CDR3 here is CATILNTGELFF. Here the CDR3 DNA reads TGTGCCACCATCTTAAACACCGGGGAGCTGTTTTTT.

The chain has TRBV4-1 and TRBJ1-5; no clear D gene. This CDR3 spans 13 amino acids. Trimming removed 4 bases at V and 5 bases at J, with 9 bases between. The germline gives CDR1 MGHRA, CDR2 YSYEKL. The CDR3 DNA is TGCGCCAGCAGCCCAATCCTTGATCAGCCCCAGCATTTT. This gives the protein CASSPILDQPQHF.

V is TRBV7-9 and J is TRBJ2-5, with a weak D call TRBD2 (7 bases). The V end lost 7 bases, the J end lost 4 bases, and 22 bases lay between the germline ends. CDR3 length equals 16 residues. The germline V gene has CDR1 SEHNR and CDR2 FQNEAQ (reference sequence). The CDR3 coding sequence is TGTGCCAGCATCCTCTGGGGGGGGCGCCAAGGAGAGACCCAGTACTTC. This encodes CASILWGGRQGETQYF.

Many counts were recorded for this clonotype. This chain uses TRBV5-1 with TRBJ2-1, with D tentatively TRBD1 (5 bases). The CDR3 length is 14 residues. V dropped 2 bases and J dropped 3 bases, with 9 bases sitting between them. Germline V CDR1 and CDR2: SGHRS, YFSETQ. CDR3 region: CASSFGQGYNEQFF. As DNA, the CDR3 is TGCGCCAGCAGCTTTGGGCAGGGCTACAATGAGCAGTTCTTC.

The CDR3 region has the DNA TGCAGTGCTCGCTCCCAGGGCGAGGAGTACAATGAGCAGTTCTTC. This encodes CSARSQGEEYNEQFF. The V and J genes are TRBV20-1 and TRBJ2-1, with TRBD1 as a possible D gene (5 bases). The CDR3 length is 15 residues. Trimming stripped 5 bases from V and 4 bases from J, with 18 bases between. In germline, CDR1 is DFQATT, CDR2 SNEGSKA (reference sequence).

This clonotype was observed a handful of times. V gene TRBV4-1 combines with J gene TRBJ2-7; 8 bases are a match to TRBD2. Trimming at V came to 6 bases and at J to 2 bases, leaving 6 bases not matched to a gene. The CDR3 is 14 residues long. Germline V lookup: CDR1 MGHRA, CDR2 YSYEKL. CDR3: CASRSGGRPYEQYF. CDR3 nucleotides: TGCGCCAGCAGATCCGGCGGGAGGCCCTACGAGCAGTACTTC.

V gene TRBV6-1 combines with J gene TRBJ1-2; 10 bases are shared with TRBD1. J gave up 3 bases and V 7 bases, and 20 bases lay outside the gene matches. Germline values: CDR1 MNHNS, CDR2 SASEGT. The CDR3 spans 19 residues. The DNA of the CDR3 is TGTGCCAGCATCCCTAGTGGGGGGCATACCGGGACAGGGGACTATGGCTACACCTTC. This codes for CASIPSGGHTGTGDYGYTF.

This clonotype has only a few counts. The gene calls are TRBV20-1 and TRBJ1-4; D gene unclear. The CDR3 runs 12 residues. Trimming took off 1 base at V and 7 bases at J, with 7 bases between the two ends. The germline V gene encodes CDR1 DFQATT and CDR2 SNEGSKA (reference sequence). CDR3 in DNA: TGCAGTGCTAGAGGTTGGGGTGAAAAACTGTTTTTT. Translation: CSARGWGEKLFF.

V usage is TRBV25-1 and J usage is TRBJ2-7; TRBD2 might be the D (6 bases). Near its end, the DNA agrees better with TRBJ2-5, so the J call may be wrong. From germline, CDR1 is MGHDK and CDR2 SYGVNS. The CDR3 extends over 13 amino acids. The CDR3 DNA is TGTGCCAGCAGTGATAGACTAGTTTGGACCCAGTACTTC. It is translated as CASSDRLVWTQYF.

Notes on this clonotype: Sequence at one end of the junction differs from germline and may be a read error. V is TRBV7-2 and J is TRBJ1-2; a weak D match, TRBD1 (6 bases). The CDR3 contains 15 residues. Germline lookup yields CDR1 SGHTA and CDR2 FQGNSA. The chain's CDR3 is CASSSGTLFSGGYTF. CDR3 nucleotide sequence: TGTGCCAGCAGCTCCGGGACACTCTTTTCTGGTGGCTACACCTTT.

The chain has TRBV6-5 and TRBJ2-2; 7 bases are a match to TRBD2. CDR3 length: 17 amino acids. CDR1 MNHEY and CDR2 SVGAGI come from the germline V gene. V gave up 2 bases and J gave up 4 bases; unmatched junction bases: 10. The CDR3 nucleotides are TGTGCCAGCAGTTACAGGGTGGGCGGGAGTAGCACCGGGGAGCTGTTTTTT. This sequence encodes CASSYRVGGSSTGELFF.

There are a few counts of this clonotype. The chain is built from TRBV6-6 and TRBJ2-7; the D is unclear. CDR3 length equals 13 residues. V lost 0 bases and J lost 5, with 8 bases in between. Germline CDR1 is MNHNY and CDR2 is SVGAGI (reference sequence). For the CDR3, the DNA is TGTGCCAGCAGTTACTCCCCCATGGACGAGCAGTACTTC. Residues: CASSYSPMDEQYF.

V is TRBV10-1 and J is TRBJ2-1, with TRBD2 matching 9 bases. This CDR3 is 16 amino acids long. Trimming cost V 4 bases and J 4 bases; bases outside gene matches: 8. Germline V CDR1 and CDR2: WNHNN, SYGVQD (reference sequence). The CDR3 coding sequence is TGCGCCAGCAGTGGATGGGCTAGCGGGGTGTACAATGAGCAGTTCTTC. Protein sequence: CASSGWASGVYNEQFF.

V and J are TRBV4-3 and TRBJ2-7, with 7 bases identical to TRBD1. This CDR3 spans 14 amino acids. Germline V CDR1 and CDR2: LGHNA, YSLEER. J lost 2 bases, V lost 0 bases, and 1 base had no gene match. CDR3 region: CASSQDTGAYEQYF. The CDR3 DNA reads TGCGCCAGCAGCCAAGATACAGGGGCCTACGAGCAGTACTTC.

This clonotype was picked up a small number of times. This chain uses TRBV6-2 or TRBV6-3 with TRBJ2-5, with 7 bases lining up with TRBD1. The DNA end is more similar to TRBJ2-7, so the J call may be wrong. Germline CDR1 is MNHEY and CDR2 is SVGEGT. The CDR3 loop spans 14 amino acids. The DNA of the CDR3 is TGTGCCAGCAGTCCTTTGCCGGACAGGAACGAGCAGTACTTC. Its protein product is CASSPLPDRNEQYF.

This clonotype was seen once. This sequence joins TRBV20-1 and TRBJ1-2, with 7 nucleotides matching TRBD1. V lost 4 bases, J lost 5 bases, and 1 base stayed unmatched. CDR3 length equals 11 residues. CDR1 is DFQATT and CDR2 is SNEGSKA in the germline V gene (reference sequence). The CDR3 region is CSATRGYGYTF. The CDR3, as DNA: TGCAGTGCTACCAGGGGGTATGGCTACACCTTC.

J is TRBJ1-1 and V is TRBV20-1; maybe TRBD1 (5 bases). The CDR3 is 13 residues long. V lost 2 bases and J lost 4, with 11 bases in between. Looked up from germline, CDR1 is DFQATT and CDR2 is SNEGSKA (reference sequence). In DNA, the CDR3 is TGCAGTGCTAGACCAGGGTTTGGCACTGAAGCTTTCTTT. As protein: CSARPGFGTEAFF.

This chain connects TRBV7-9 to TRBJ2-7; D unclear. The CDR3 is made up of 16 amino acids. CDR1 SEHNR and CDR2 FQNEAQ come from the germline V gene (reference sequence). V gave up 2 bases and J gave up 5 bases, with 19 bases separating them. DNA of the CDR3: TGTGCCAGCAGCTTATCGACGGAAATGGCAATCCACGAGCAGTACTTC. It specifies CASSLSTEMAIHEQYF.

This clonotype was recorded only once. This rearrangement joins TRBV29-1 to TRBJ1-3; D call uncertain. Deletions cut 4 bases from V and 1 base from J, with 5 bases between. The germline CDR1 and CDR2 sequences are SQVTM and ANQGSEA. The CDR3 contains 12 residues. CDR3 region: CSVVRSGNTIYF. The CDR3 nucleotides are TGCAGCGTTGTCCGGTCTGGAAACACCATATATTTT.

CDR3 in DNA: TGTGCCAGCAGCCACGAGACAGGGTTGCCGCTAAACTATGGCTACACCTTC. Translation: CASSHETGLPLNYGYTF. The chain couples TRBV11-2 to TRBJ1-2, with TRBD1 matching 7 bases. Germline assignment: CDR1 SGHAT and CDR2 FQNNGV. The CDR3 has 17 residues. Trimming took 5 bases from V and 2 from J; bases not matched to a gene: 14.